One sample yielded the 7 T cell receptor beta chains listed below, sequenced in a study of breast tumors, draining lymph nodes, adjacent tissues (dated by TCRdb to 2016 to 2018). Preparation of the library involved multiplex PCR. For sequencing, an Illumina HiSeq 2000 was employed. TCRdb reprocessing: public reads trimmed at Q25 with fastp, clones called with MiXCR, in-frame beta chains kept. Identical CDR3 proteins give one entry, which carries the most common genes and DNA. This sample gives about 180,000 distinct CDR3 sequences in total; roughly a third of them show up just once. The top ten hold more than 3.5% of the sample. The lymph node samples were taken from the axillary draining lymph nodes of breast cancer patients. The sequencing sample was made of axillary lymph node tissue. The origin of the receptors is a female donor with breast cancer. Some clones in this sample may be carry-over from other donors' samples.

The chain uses TRBV11-2 and TRBJ2-7; the D gene is possibly TRBD2 (6 bases). This CDR3 is built from 14 residues. V dropped 0 bases and J dropped 7 bases, with 13 bases sitting between them. Germline V gene sequence: CDR1 SGHAT, CDR2 FQNNGV. The CDR3 region has the DNA TGTGCCAGCAGCTTAGATCGCGGGGCTCGGGAGCAGTACTTC. This translates into CASSLDRGAREQYF.

This clonotype was detected a few times. One base away lies a much larger clone, so this may be a sequencing read error. V is TRBV14 and J is TRBJ2-2; TRBD2 agrees at 8 bases. After removal of 4 bases from V and 4 bases from J, the junction contained 17 bases not matched to a gene. CDR1 and CDR2 (germline): SGHDN, FVKESK. The length of the CDR3 is 19 residues. CDR3 residues: CASSPNVGTRFKATGELFF. Here the CDR3 DNA reads TGTGCCAGCAGCCCCAACGTCGGGACTAGATTTAAGGCCACCGGGGAGCTGTTTTTT.

This clonotype was seen many times. The CDR3 region has the DNA TGCGCCAGCAGCTCCTCTAGCGGGGGCTACGAGCAGTACTTC. Its protein product is CASSSSSGGYEQYF. The chain joins TRBV5-1 to TRBJ2-7, with 10 bases lining up with TRBD2. The CDR3 runs to 14 residues. Germline CDR1 SGHRS, CDR2 YFSETQ. V was clipped by 3 bases and J by 3 bases; unmatched bases: 3.

This clonotype was picked up one time. The chain links TRBV20-1 to TRBJ2-5, with a tentative D call TRBD2 (6 bases). Germline lookup yields CDR1 DFQATT and CDR2 SNEGSKA (reference sequence). There are 14 residues in the CDR3. V lost 5 bases and J lost 3, with 16 bases in between. The CDR3 coding sequence is TGCAGTGCTGCTAGTTGGGGACTTAAAGAGACCCAGTACTTC. Encoded protein: CSAASWGLKETQYF.

This chain uses TRBV7-9 with TRBJ2-4, with TRBD1 identical over 8 bases. With V trimmed by 4 bases and J by 5 bases, 16 bases remained unmatched. Per the germline V gene, CDR1 is SEHNR and CDR2 is FQNEAQ (reference sequence). The CDR3 consists of 18 residues. The CDR3 DNA follows: TGTGCCAGCAGCTCCCGGGACAGGTGGGGCCCGCTCGAAAACATTCAGTACTTC. It yields the protein CASSSRDRWGPLENIQYF.

In this sample, this clonotype turned up a few times. The chain has TRBV7-2 and TRBJ1-1; TRBD1 is a possible D gene (6 bases). The CDR3 totals 14 residues. V dropped 7 bases and J dropped 4 bases, with 16 bases sitting between them. In germline, CDR1 is SGHTA, CDR2 FQGNSA. As DNA, the CDR3 is TGTGCCAGCACCCTCCCCAGGGGCGGCACTGAAGCTTTCTTT. This translates into CASTLPRGGTEAFF.

This clonotype was found a few times. The chain has TRBV29-1 and TRBJ1-1; unclear D gene. Germline CDR1 reads SQVTM; CDR2 reads ANQGSEA. CDR3 length: 12 amino acids. Trimming removed 7 bases from V and 2 bases from J, with 11 bases in between. The CDR3 nucleotides are TGCAGCGGCGGACGGACCAACACTGAAGCTTTCTTT. This codes for CSGGRTNTEAFF.